This T cell receptor beta chain is from a study of blood T cell repertoires in COVID-19. For the study at large: Acute-phase and convalescent COVID-19 samples originated in the United States, Italy and Spain. PBMCs, B-cell-depleted T cells, or T cells were the source of the cDNA or gDNA that made up the material.

Sequencing was performed with immunoSEQ multiplex PCR; in TCRdb, only in-frame clones are kept and a portion is missing. The repertoire holds 200,000 to 300,000 clones, with around 90% as singletons. The age range of participants was about 18 to 95 years, with residence in approximately 25 US areas. This CDR3 has 15 residues. The germline CDR1 and CDR2 sequences are SEHNR and FQNEAQ (reference sequence). The V gene end was trimmed by 5 bases and the J gene end by 2 bases; junction bases not matched to a gene: 7. The specimen sequenced was PBMCs or T cells enriched from blood (not recorded which). The V call is TRBV7-9, the J call TRBJ2-3; 7 nucleotides line up with TRBD1. The clonotype comes from a woman in her 30s with acute COVID-19. The CDR3 protein is CASSLRGTTTDTQYF. CDR3 bases: TGTGCCAGCAGCCTCAGGGGGACAACCACAGATACGCAGTATTTT.